These T cell receptor beta chains were read from a single sample in a study of cytomegalovirus exposure and HLA in healthy donors. Assay: immunoSEQ multiplex PCR; the TCRdb copy retains only in-frame clones and omits some. The sample has roughly 150,000 clones, around 72% seen once. The material sequenced was PBMCs. Receptors were obtained from a man aged 40-49 years in good health and CMV-seronegative. The CDR3 runs from the conserved cysteine through the conserved F or W. Fields, in order: V gene, clone size, D gene, J gene, CDR3 protein, CDR3 DNA. D genes are given only for firm matches. Part of the rows lack a size; the others show once, few, many or a class for expanded clones.

>TRBV19|once|NA|TRBJ1-5
CASSPTGTYSNQPQHF
TGTGCCAGTAGTCCAACAGGGACCTATAGCAATCAGCCCCAGCATTTT
>TRBV5-6|NA|TRBD2|TRBJ2-1
CASSFGLADYNEQFF
TGTGCCAGCAGCTTCGGCCTAGCGGATTACAATGAGCAGTTCTTC
>TRBV2|NA|TRBD1|TRBJ1-3
CASSETRGLLHTIYF
TGTGCCAGCAGTGAGACTAGGGGGCTACTTCATACCATATATTTT
>TRBV10-2|NA|TRBD1|TRBJ1-5
CASSELGQANQPQHF
TGCGCCAGCAGTGAGTTGGGACAGGCCAATCAGCCCCAGCATTTT
>TRBV5-5|NA|NA|TRBJ2-7
CASSWGVTGEQYF
TGTGCCAGCAGCTGGGGGGTCACAGGCGAGCAGTACTTC
>TRBV5-4|few|NA|TRBJ2-2
CASSLRTFGELFF
TGTGCCAGCAGCTTGAGGACATTCGGGGAGCTGTTTTTT
>TRBV29-1|few|NA|TRBJ2-2
CSAGSGELFF
TGCAGCGCGGGAAGCGGGGAGCTGTTTTTT
>TRBV2|NA|NA|TRBJ1-4
CASSGQEHEKLFF
TGTGCCAGCAGTGGACAGGAGCATGAAAAACTGTTTTTT
>TRBV7-2|NA|TRBD2|TRBJ2-1
CASSKRSGTSLGNEQFF
TGTGCCAGCAGCAAACGGTCCGGGACTAGCCTGGGTAATGAGCAGTTCTTC
>TRBV28|NA|TRBD2|TRBJ2-1
CASSFVLAGGPSEQFF
TGTGCCAGCAGTTTCGTCCTAGCGGGAGGGCCGAGTGAGCAGTTCTTC
>TRBV5-1|NA|NA|TRBJ1-1
CASRTQSMNTEAFF
TGCGCCAGCAGAACGCAGTCGATGAACACTGAAGCTTTCTTT
>TRBV27|NA|TRBD2|TRBJ2-5
CASSLSGREQYF
TGTGCCAGCAGTCTCTCGGGGAGGGAGCAGTACTTC
>TRBV5-5|NA|TRBD1|TRBJ2-5
CASSVRDRGRETQYF
TGTGCCAGCAGTGTCCGGGACAGGGGTAGGGAGACCCAGTACTTC
>TRBV7-6|NA|NA|TRBJ1-4
CASSHSEAKDEKLFF
TGTGCCAGCAGCCACTCCGAGGCCAAGGATGAAAAACTGTTTTTT
>TRBV18|once|NA|TRBJ2-7
CASSGGQSYEQYF
TGTGCCAGCTCGGGGGGACAGTCCTACGAGCAGTACTTC
>TRBV9|NA|TRBD1|TRBJ1-6
CASSVAGGGSPLHF
TGTGCCAGCAGCGTAGCAGGGGGCGGTTCACCCCTCCACTTT
>TRBV10-3|NA|TRBD2|TRBJ2-5
CAISDPQRGRETQYF
TGTGCCATCAGTGACCCCCAGCGGGGGCGAGAGACCCAGTACTTC
>TRBV28|many|NA|TRBJ2-6
CASSVQSDSGANVLTF
TGTGCCAGCAGTGTCCAGTCCGACTCTGGGGCCAACGTCCTGACTTTC
>TRBV30|NA|TRBD1|TRBJ1-2
CAWSADRGQNGYPF
TGTGCCTGGAGCGCTGACAGGGGTCAGAATGGCTACCCCTTC
>TRBV10-3|NA|TRBD2|TRBJ2-2
CAISSPQGGDTGELFF
TGTGCCATCAGTTCCCCTCAGGGAGGGGACACCGGGGAGCTGTTTTTT
>TRBV15|NA|TRBD2|TRBJ2-5
CATSRERPSGRVETQYF
TGTGCCACCAGCAGAGAGAGGCCTAGCGGGAGAGTTGAGACCCAGTACTTC
>TRBV4-2|NA|TRBD1|TRBJ1-4
CASSQARQGANEKLFF
TGTGCCAGCAGCCAAGCCAGACAGGGGGCTAATGAAAAACTGTTTTTT
>TRBV7-6|NA|NA|TRBJ2-5
CASSSGQYQETQYF
TGTGCCAGCAGCTCTGGACAGTACCAAGAGACCCAGTACTTC
>TRBV6-5|NA|TRBD1|TRBJ2-7
CASSYGPGTGAYEQYF
TGTGCCAGCAGTTACGGTCCGGGGACAGGGGCCTACGAGCAGTACTTC
>TRBV5-1|few|TRBD1|TRBJ1-5
CASSLEGQGISGRQPQHF
TGCGCCAGCAGCTTGGAGGGACAGGGTATTTCAGGACGCCAGCCCCAGCATTTT
>TRBV7-3|NA|TRBD2|TRBJ2-1
CASSSTGGLEGYNEQFF
TGTGCCAGCAGCTCCACCGGGGGACTAGAAGGCTACAATGAGCAGTTCTTC
>TRBV27|NA|TRBD2|TRBJ2-7
CASSLLLAGGPGEQYF
TGTGCCAGCAGTTTATTACTAGCGGGAGGGCCGGGCGAGCAGTACTTC
>TRBV5-1|few|NA|TRBJ2-7
CASSLIGQRNYEQYF
TGCGCCAGCAGCTTGATAGGACAGAGGAACTACGAGCAGTACTTC
>TRBV4-1|few|TRBD2|TRBJ2-7
CASSRLAGTTYEQYF
TGCGCCAGCAGTAGACTAGCGGGGACAACCTACGAGCAGTACTTC
>TRBV4-1|NA|NA|TRBJ1-5
CASSHNHRDMNQPQHF
TGCGCCAGCAGCCATAACCACCGGGACATGAATCAGCCCCAGCATTTT
>TRBV6-1|NA|TRBD1|TRBJ2-2
CASSDRVIGQGRTGELFF
TGTGCCAGCAGTGACCGGGTGATCGGACAGGGTCGCACCGGGGAGCTGTTTTTT
>TRBV7-9|once|NA|TRBJ1-1
CASSIEEASRAFF
TGTGCCAGCAGCATAGAGGAGGCGTCCCGTGCTTTCTTT
>TRBV29-1|NA|NA|TRBJ2-1
CSVVLGANEQFF
TGCAGCGTAGTACTAGGAGCCAATGAGCAGTTCTTC
>TRBV4-1|NA|NA|TRBJ2-7
CASSQERTRPLEQYF
TGCGCCAGCAGCCAAGAAAGGACAAGACCCCTCGAGCAGTACTTC
>TRBV10-3|NA|TRBD1|TRBJ1-2
CAISARDRGDGYTF
TGTGCCATCAGCGCCCGGGACAGGGGAGACGGCTACACCTTC
>TRBV5-1|NA|NA|TRBJ1-4
CASSSRVGTNEKLFF
TGCGCCAGCAGCTCGAGAGTCGGGACTAATGAAAAACTGTTTTTT
>TRBV27|NA|TRBD2|TRBJ2-3
CASRPGLVTDTQYF
TGTGCCAGCAGGCCCGGACTAGTCACAGATACGCAGTATTTT
>TRBV7-9|few|TRBD1|TRBJ1-1
CASSRYRGVNTEAFF
TGTGCCAGCAGCAGATACAGGGGGGTCAACACTGAAGCTTTCTTT
>TRBV6-6|NA|NA|TRBJ2-1
CASTPGTPYNEQFF
TGTGCCAGCACCCCGGGGACACCCTACAATGAGCAGTTCTTC
>TRBV5-3|few|TRBD1|TRBJ1-6
CARSNGDRGFHNSPLHF
TGTGCCAGAAGCAACGGCGACAGGGGGTTCCATAATTCACCCCTCCACTTT
>TRBV9|few|TRBD1|TRBJ2-1
CASGTGTGEFYNEQFF
TGTGCCAGTGGGACGGGGACAGGGGAATTCTACAATGAGCAGTTCTTC
>TRBV5-1|NA|NA|TRBJ2-7
CASRPRLNAGRGQYF
TGCGCCAGCAGACCCCGACTCAATGCCGGAAGGGGGCAGTACTTC
>TRBV7-3|once|NA|TRBJ2-2
CASSRDRNTGELFF
TGTGCCAGCAGCCGAGACAGGAACACCGGGGAGCTGTTTTTT
>TRBV5-4|NA|TRBD2|TRBJ2-3
CASSSLAGVGTDTQYF
TGTGCCAGCAGCTCCTTAGCGGGAGTAGGAACAGATACGCAGTATTTT
>TRBV7-9|NA|NA|TRBJ2-2
CASSLALSQNTGELFF
TGTGCCAGCAGCTTAGCGTTGAGTCAGAACACCGGGGAGCTGTTTTTT
>TRBV6-6|NA|TRBD2|TRBJ2-1
CASSFPGLAVVNEQFF
TGTGCCAGCAGTTTTCCCGGCCTAGCGGTAGTCAATGAGCAGTTCTTC
>TRBV13|NA|NA|TRBJ1-1
CASSLGLRENTEAFF
TGTGCCAGCAGCTTAGGCCTGCGGGAGAACACTGAAGCTTTCTTT
>TRBV27|NA|TRBD1|TRBJ2-7
CASSRGQGAHEQYF
TGTGCCAGCAGCCGTGGGCAGGGGGCCCACGAGCAGTACTTC